What follows are 29 T cell receptor beta chains derived from one specimen sequenced in a study of blood T cell repertoires in COVID-19. TCRdb keeps only in-frame clones here, not all; method: immunoSEQ multiplex PCR. Here the sample spans a few hundred thousand clones, 88% being singletons. The source material was PBMCs or T cells enriched from blood (not recorded which). The receptors derive from a woman aged 45-65 years who had recovered from COVID-19.

The chain is built from TRBV6-1 and TRBJ2-3; TRBD1 aligns across 7 bases. J lost 2 bases, V lost 8 bases, and 7 bases had no gene match. Germline V gives CDR1 MNHNS, CDR2 SASEGT. The CDR3 sequence is 14 residues long. DNA of the CDR3: TGTGCCAGCGCACCGGGACAGAACACAGATACGCAGTATTTT. Translation: CASAPGQNTDTQYF.

J is TRBJ1-5 and V is TRBV7-2; no clear D. Germline V CDR1 and CDR2: SGHTA, FQGNSA. The V end lost 1 base, the J end lost 9 bases, and 19 bases lay between the germline ends. The CDR3 loop spans 16 amino acids. The CDR3 here is CASSLEVAARDRPQHF. The CDR3 DNA reads TGTGCCAGCAGCTTAGAAGTCGCGGCGCGGGATCGGCCCCAGCATTTT.

This chain joins TRBV6-6 and TRBJ2-2; unclear D gene. CDR1 MNHNY and CDR2 SVGAGI come from the germline V gene (reference sequence). CDR3 length: 11 amino acids. Trimming removed 6 bases from V and 7 bases from J, with 6 bases in between. The CDR3 region has the DNA TGTGCCAGCAGGGTCTACGGGGAGCTGTTTTTT. This codes for CASRVYGELFF.

J is TRBJ2-1 and V is TRBV6-2 or TRBV6-3; D gene uncertain. The CDR3 is 14 amino acids. Germline assignment: CDR1 MNHEY and CDR2 SVGEGT. The germline V and J ends were trimmed by 0 bases and 10 bases, with 13 bases remaining between them. The CDR3 DNA reads as TGTGCCAGCAGTTACTCGAAGGTTAGCCTCGAGCAGTTCTTC. It encodes CASSYSKVSLEQFF.

This sequence joins TRBV7-2 and TRBJ2-2; 9 bases map to TRBD1. Losses at the gene ends were 5 bases for V and 7 bases for J; bases not matched to a gene: 8. The germline gives CDR1 SGHTA, CDR2 FQGNSA. The length of the CDR3 is 15 residues. Written as DNA, the CDR3 is TGTGCCAGCAGCCTAACAGGGGGCAAAAACGGGGAGCTGTTTTTT. Translating it yields CASSLTGGKNGELFF.

J is TRBJ2-3 and V is TRBV5-1, with D perhaps TRBD2 (5 bases). The CDR3 spans 15 residues. Trimming stripped 8 bases from V and 2 bases from J, with 18 bases between. The germline gives CDR1 SGHRS, CDR2 YFSETQ. The CDR3, as DNA: TGCGCCAGTCGTACAAGCCCGGGATACACAGATACGCAGTATTTT. Its protein is CASRTSPGYTDTQYF.

V gene TRBV14 combines with J gene TRBJ2-7; TRBD1 aligns across 9 bases. The ends lost 4 bases at V and 0 bases at J; junction bases unmatched: 1. This CDR3 contains 14 residues. In germline, CDR1 is SGHDN, CDR2 FVKESK. The CDR3 sequence: CASSRDRDSYEQYF. As DNA, the CDR3 is TGTGCCAGCAGCCGGGACAGGGACTCCTACGAGCAGTACTTC.

This rearrangement joins TRBV11-2 to TRBJ2-1, with TRBD2 matching over 11 bases. CDR3 length: 16 amino acids. Germline CDR1 is SGHAT and CDR2 is FQNNGV. V lost 5 bases, J lost 4 bases, and 7 bases stayed unmatched. The CDR3 loop reads CASSAALAGAYNEQFF. The CDR3 DNA reads TGTGCCAGCAGCGCCGCACTAGCGGGAGCTTACAATGAGCAGTTCTTC.

The J gene is TRBJ2-3, the V gene TRBV29-1; tentative D call: TRBD1 (5 bases). Trimming pared 6 bases from V and 4 bases from J, leaving 14 bases between. The CDR3 contains 13 residues. CDR1 and CDR2 from the germline V gene are SQVTM and ANQGSEA. The CDR3, as DNA: TGCAGCGTCGAGTCCCAGGGCGCAGATACGCAGTATTTT. It is translated as CSVESQGADTQYF.

The chain joins TRBV7-2 to TRBJ1-5; the D gene is possibly TRBD1 (6 bases). This CDR3 is 16 amino acids long. V lost 6 bases to trimming and J lost 1 base, with 16 bases between them. Germline CDR1 reads SGHTA; CDR2 reads FQGNSA. The CDR3 loop reads CASSQYRTGSNQPQHF. The CDR3 nucleotides are TGTGCCAGCAGTCAGTATCGAACAGGGAGCAATCAGCCCCAGCATTTT.

CDR3: CASQRARGRRETQYF. In DNA, the CDR3 is TGTGCCAGCCAACGGGCGAGGGGGCGCCGGGAGACCCAGTACTTC. This chain links TRBV2 with TRBJ2-5, with TRBD1 matching over 7 bases. Per the germline V gene, CDR1 is SNHLY and CDR2 is FYNNEI. The CDR3 spans 15 residues. After removal of 8 bases from V and 5 bases from J, the junction contained 14 bases not matched to a gene.

In its sample, this clone was seen once. The rearrangement joins TRBV2 to TRBJ2-5; 10 nucleotides line up with TRBD1. The V and J ends lost 7 bases and 13 bases, in that order; junction bases with no gene match: 12. Germline CDR1 is SNHLY and CDR2 is FYNNEI. The CDR3 length is 13 residues. CDR3 bases: TGTGCCAGCACCGGGGGACAGGGGCCCCCCTGGTACTTC. Its protein product is CASTGGQGPPWYF. Based on the CDR3 plus reference TRBV2 and TRBJ2-5, the full variable domain is EPEVTQTPSHQVTQMGQEVILRCVPISNHLYFYWYRQILGQKVEFLVSFYNNEISEKSEIFDDQFSVERPDGSNFTLKIRSTKLEDSAMYFCASTGGQGPPWYFGPGTRLLVL.

The rearrangement links TRBV18 to TRBJ1-1; D is undetermined. The V gene lost 0 bases and the J gene lost 5 bases, with 13 bases spanning the gap. This CDR3 is built from 15 residues. Germline V gene sequence: CDR1 KGHSH, CDR2 LQKENI. This CDR3 reads CASSPPGPTRTEAFF. CDR3 coding DNA: TGTGCCAGCTCACCACCCGGCCCTACGAGGACTGAAGCTTTCTTT.

This clone was counted only a few times. V usage is TRBV5-4 and J usage is TRBJ1-1; the match to TRBD1 covers 8 bases. V was clipped by 4 bases and J by 10 bases; unmatched bases: 15. CDR1 and CDR2 (germline): SGHNT, YYREEE (reference sequence). CDR3 length equals 15 residues. CDR3 residues: CASSVPQGATPRAFF. The CDR3 nucleotides read TGTGCCAGCAGCGTGCCTCAGGGGGCCACCCCTCGAGCTTTCTTT. Full variable domain (missing parts from reference TRBV5-4 and TRBJ1-1): ETGVTQSPTHLIKTRGQQVTLRCSSQSGHNTVSWYQQALGQGPQFIFQYYREEENGRGNFPPRFSGLQFPNYSSELNVNALELDDSALYLCASSVPQGATPRAFFGQGTRLTVV.

This rearrangement joins TRBV10-3 to TRBJ2-1; 7 nucleotides line up with TRBD2. V shed 0 bases and J 8 bases; nucleotides not matched to a gene: 7. Germline CDR1 is ENHRY and CDR2 is SYGVKD. The CDR3 spans 15 residues. The CDR3 here is CAISESSGMGDEQFF. The DNA for the CDR3 is TGTGCCATCAGTGAGTCGAGCGGGATGGGCGATGAGCAGTTCTTC.

V and J are TRBV7-2 and TRBJ1-3; D may be TRBD1 (5 bases). CDR3 length: 16 residues. Trimming took 5 bases from V and 0 from J, leaving 14 bases between them. The germline CDR1 and CDR2 sequences are SGHTA and FQGNSA. The CDR3 loop reads CASSPSRGSSGNTIYF. CDR3 sequence (DNA): TGTGCCAGCAGCCCCTCCCGGGGGAGCTCTGGAAACACCATATATTTT.

The chain links TRBV11-2 to TRBJ1-1; the D gene is possibly TRBD1 (6 bases). V was cut by 5 bases and J by 1 base, with 8 bases left in between. This CDR3 region has 13 residues. Germline CDR1 reads SGHAT; CDR2 reads FQNNGV. The DNA of the CDR3 is TGTGCCAGCAGCCAGGGACAGAACACTGAAGCTTTCTTT. This sequence encodes CASSQGQNTEAFF.

The V gene is TRBV27, the J gene TRBJ1-5; perhaps TRBD1 as D (5 bases). V lost 1 base and J 6 bases, leaving 16 bases between the germline ends. The CDR3 sequence is 16 residues long. Germline loops: CDR1 MNHEY, CDR2 SMNVEV (reference sequence). CDR3 amino acids: CASSLWGGDTGQPQHF. The CDR3 coding sequence is TGTGCCAGCAGTTTATGGGGGGGAGACACCGGTCAGCCCCAGCATTTT.

This chain links TRBV7-2 with TRBJ2-3; 15 bases match TRBD2. Germline V gene lookup returns CDR1 SGHTA and CDR2 FQGNSA. CDR3 length: 18 amino acids. V was clipped by 6 bases and J by 3 bases; unmatched bases: 10. For the CDR3, the DNA is TGTGCCAGCAGATCCCGGACTAGCGGGAGGGCCTTTACAGATACGCAGTATTTT. Its translation: CASRSRTSGRAFTDTQYF.

V and J are TRBV4-3 and TRBJ1-1, with 7 bases identical to TRBD1. J was trimmed by 1 base and V by 2 bases; bases with no gene match: 10. CDR1 is LGHNA, CDR2 YSLEER, per germline. CDR3 length equals 17 residues. CDR3 sequence reads: CASSQRFGQEKNTEAFF. DNA of the CDR3: TGCGCCAGCAGCCAACGTTTCGGACAGGAGAAGAACACTGAAGCTTTCTTT.

This chain uses TRBV27 with TRBJ2-1; 7 nucleotides agree with TRBD2. The CDR3 is 15 residues long. Germline lookup yields CDR1 MNHEY and CDR2 SMNVEV (reference sequence). Losses at the gene ends were 5 bases for V and 4 bases for J; bases not matched to a gene: 8. The DNA for the CDR3 is TGTGCCAGCAGTCTCACCGGGACTACATACAATGAGCAGTTCTTC. Protein: CASSLTGTTYNEQFF.

The J gene is TRBJ2-5, the V gene TRBV7-3, with D uncertain. The CDR3 runs to 13 residues. Germline CDR1 is SGHTA and CDR2 is FQGTGA. V was clipped by 0 bases and J by 5 bases, with 7 bases between them. DNA for the CDR3: TGTGCCAGCAGCTTAACGAGTGAGGAGACCCAGTACTTC. Translating it yields CASSLTSEETQYF.

The gene calls are TRBV6-2 or TRBV6-3 and TRBJ1-2, with unresolved D. Trimming shortened V by 2 bases and J by 3 bases, and 7 bases separated the two germline ends. CDR3 length: 13 residues. The germline gives CDR1 MNHEY, CDR2 SVGEGT. The CDR3 loop is CASSYKEDYGYTF. CDR3 sequence (DNA): TGTGCCAGCAGTTACAAGGAGGACTATGGCTACACCTTC.

The CDR3 coding sequence is TGCGCCAGCACCTCTGCCCGGGGTAGCGGGAGGGCGAACACCGGGGAGCTGTTTTTT. Translating gives CASTSARGSGRANTGELFF. The chain employs TRBV4-1 and TRBJ2-2; 11 nucleotides match TRBD2. V shed 7 bases, J shed 0 bases, and the junction held 13 bases outside the gene matches. Germline V lookup: CDR1 MGHRA, CDR2 YSYEKL. There are 19 residues in the CDR3.

The chain couples TRBV5-8 to TRBJ1-5; no reliable D call. V shed 0 bases and J shed 0 bases, with 7 bases lying between them. The CDR3 spans 15 residues. CDR1 SGHTS and CDR2 YDEGEE come from the germline V gene. The CDR3 protein is CASSLGRYSNQPQHF. CDR3 nucleotide sequence: TGTGCCAGCAGCTTGGGGCGGTATAGCAATCAGCCCCAGCATTTT.

The chain couples TRBV27 to TRBJ2-3; TRBD2 is a possible D gene (5 bases). The ends were cut back, 1 base at V and 0 bases at J, with 11 bases in the middle. Germline CDR1 MNHEY, CDR2 SMNVEV (reference sequence). The CDR3 is made up of 16 amino acids. This CDR3 reads CASSLWRAASTDTQYF. In DNA form, the CDR3 reads TGTGCCAGCAGTTTATGGCGGGCAGCTAGCACAGATACGCAGTATTTT.

This clone was seen once. V gene TRBV6-1 combines with J gene TRBJ2-7; D is uncertain. CDR3 length equals 17 residues. V was pared by 4 bases and J by 0 bases, with 19 bases between. CDR1 is MNHNS and CDR2 is SASEGT in the germline V gene. CDR3 sequence reads: CASSGIRSGPSSYEQYF. The CDR3 DNA sequence: TGTGCCAGCAGTGGGATAAGATCCGGCCCTAGCTCCTACGAGCAGTACTTC.

The chain employs TRBV18 and TRBJ2-1; the match to TRBD1 covers 7 bases. Trimming at V came to 4 bases and at J to 8 bases, leaving 8 bases not matched to a gene. Germline V lookup: CDR1 KGHSH, CDR2 LQKENI. The CDR3 contains 14 residues. CDR3 in DNA: TGTGCCAGCTCACAGACGAGGGGGCAAGATGAGCAGTTCTTC. The encoded protein is CASSQTRGQDEQFF.

J is TRBJ1-5 and V is TRBV12-3 or TRBV12-4; TRBD1 might be the D (5 bases). The CDR3 extends over 12 amino acids. Deletions cut 4 bases from V and 7 bases from J, with 8 bases between. The DNA for the CDR3 is TGTGCCAGCAGTTCCCAGGGCCAGCCCCAGCATTTT. Its translation is CASSSQGQPQHF.